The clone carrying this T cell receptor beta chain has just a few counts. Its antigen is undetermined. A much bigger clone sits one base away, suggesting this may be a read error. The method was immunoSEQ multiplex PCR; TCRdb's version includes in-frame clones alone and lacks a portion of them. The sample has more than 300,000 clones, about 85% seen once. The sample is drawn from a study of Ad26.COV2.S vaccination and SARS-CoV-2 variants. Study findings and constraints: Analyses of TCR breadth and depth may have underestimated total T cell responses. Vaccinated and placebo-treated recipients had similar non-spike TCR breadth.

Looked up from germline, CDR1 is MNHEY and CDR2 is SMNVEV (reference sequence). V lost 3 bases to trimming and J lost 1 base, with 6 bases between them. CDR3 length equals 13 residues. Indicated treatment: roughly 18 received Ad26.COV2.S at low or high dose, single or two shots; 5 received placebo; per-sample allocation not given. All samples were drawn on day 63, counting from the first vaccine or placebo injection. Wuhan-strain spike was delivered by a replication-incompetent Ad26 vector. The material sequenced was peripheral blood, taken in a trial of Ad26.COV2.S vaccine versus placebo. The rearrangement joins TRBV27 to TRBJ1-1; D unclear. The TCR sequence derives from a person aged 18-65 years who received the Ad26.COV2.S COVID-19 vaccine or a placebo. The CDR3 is CASSFSGNTEAFF. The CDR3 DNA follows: TGTGCCAGCAGTTTCTCAGGGAACACTGAAGCTTTCTTT.